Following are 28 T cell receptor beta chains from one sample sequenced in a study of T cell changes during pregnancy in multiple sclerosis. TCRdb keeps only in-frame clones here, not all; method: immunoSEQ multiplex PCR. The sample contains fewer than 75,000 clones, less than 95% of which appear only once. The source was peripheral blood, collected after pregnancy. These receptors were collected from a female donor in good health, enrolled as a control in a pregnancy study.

The CDR3 DNA follows: TGTGCCAGTAGTATTACCGGGACTAGCCGAATCAATGAGCAGTTCTTC. Protein: CASSITGTSRINEQFF. The chain carries TRBV19 and TRBJ2-1, with 9 bases aligning to TRBD2. Germline V lookup: CDR1 LNHDA, CDR2 SQIVND (reference sequence). The CDR3 is made up of 16 amino acids. The V and J ends lost 3 bases and 6 bases, in that order; junction bases with no gene match: 9.

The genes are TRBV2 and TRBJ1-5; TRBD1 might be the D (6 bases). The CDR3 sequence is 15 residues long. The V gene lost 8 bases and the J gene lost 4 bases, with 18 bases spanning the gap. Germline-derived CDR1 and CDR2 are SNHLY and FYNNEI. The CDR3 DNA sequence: TGTGCCAGCTCCCAAACAGGGCTATCAAATCAGCCCCAGCATTTT. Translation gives CASSQTGLSNQPQHF. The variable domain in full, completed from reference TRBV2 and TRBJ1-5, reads EPEVTQTPSHQVTQMGQEVILRCVPISNHLYFYWYRQILGQKVEFLVSFYNNEISEKSEIFDDQFSVERPDGSNFTLKIRSTKLEDSAMYFCASSQTGLSNQPQHFGDGTRLSIL.

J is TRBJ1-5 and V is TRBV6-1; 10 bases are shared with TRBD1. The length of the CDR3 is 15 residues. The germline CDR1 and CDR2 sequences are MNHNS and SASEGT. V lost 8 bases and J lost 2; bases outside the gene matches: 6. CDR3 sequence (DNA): TGTGCCAGCTCCGGGACAGGGGCCGGCAATCAGCCCCAGCATTTT. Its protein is CASSGTGAGNQPQHF.

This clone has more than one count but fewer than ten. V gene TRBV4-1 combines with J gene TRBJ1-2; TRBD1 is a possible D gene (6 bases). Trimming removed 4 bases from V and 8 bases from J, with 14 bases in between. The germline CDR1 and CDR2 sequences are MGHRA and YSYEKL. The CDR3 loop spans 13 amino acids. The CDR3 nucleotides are TGCGCCAGCAGCCCCTTCAGGGGCCGGGGCTACACCTTC. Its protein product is CASSPFRGRGYTF.

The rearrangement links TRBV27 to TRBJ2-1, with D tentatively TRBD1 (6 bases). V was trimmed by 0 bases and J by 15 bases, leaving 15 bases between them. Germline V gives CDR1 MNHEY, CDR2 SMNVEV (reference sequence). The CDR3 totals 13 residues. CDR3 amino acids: CASSLSDRQVPFF. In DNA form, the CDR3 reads TGTGCCAGCAGTTTATCGGATCGACAGGTACCGTTCTTC.

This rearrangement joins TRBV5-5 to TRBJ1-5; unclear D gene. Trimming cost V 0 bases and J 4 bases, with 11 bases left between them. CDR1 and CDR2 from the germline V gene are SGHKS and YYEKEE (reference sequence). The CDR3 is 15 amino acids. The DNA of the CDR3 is TGTGCCAGCAGCTTGGGAGGAAGTGGAAATCAGCCCCAGCATTTT. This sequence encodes CASSLGGSGNQPQHF.

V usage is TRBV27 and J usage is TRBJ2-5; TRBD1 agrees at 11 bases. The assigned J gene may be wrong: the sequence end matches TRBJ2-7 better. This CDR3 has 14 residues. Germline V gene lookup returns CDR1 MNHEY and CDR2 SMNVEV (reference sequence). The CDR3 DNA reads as TGTGCCAGCAGTTCCGGGACAGGGGGCTACGAGCAGTACTTC. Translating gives CASSSGTGGYEQYF.

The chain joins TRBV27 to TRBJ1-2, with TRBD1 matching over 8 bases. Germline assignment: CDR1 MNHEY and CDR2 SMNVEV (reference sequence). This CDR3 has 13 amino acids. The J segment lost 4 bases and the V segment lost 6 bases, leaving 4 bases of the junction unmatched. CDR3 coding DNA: TGTGCCAGCAGGAGGACAGGGTCCTATGGCTACACCTTC. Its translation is CASRRTGSYGYTF.

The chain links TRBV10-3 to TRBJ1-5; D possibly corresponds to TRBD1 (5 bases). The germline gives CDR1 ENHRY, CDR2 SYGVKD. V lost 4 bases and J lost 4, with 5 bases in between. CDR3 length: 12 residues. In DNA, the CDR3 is TGTGCCATCAGTGGGACAAATCAGCCCCAGCATTTT. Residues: CAISGTNQPQHF.

The CDR3 nucleotides read TGTGCAAGTCCCCAAAGAGGGGAGGGAGGTTCACCCCTCCACTTT. Its protein product is CASPQRGEGGSPLHF. The chain employs TRBV12-2 and TRBJ1-6. TRBV12-2 corresponds to a pseudogene. CDR3 size: 15 residues.

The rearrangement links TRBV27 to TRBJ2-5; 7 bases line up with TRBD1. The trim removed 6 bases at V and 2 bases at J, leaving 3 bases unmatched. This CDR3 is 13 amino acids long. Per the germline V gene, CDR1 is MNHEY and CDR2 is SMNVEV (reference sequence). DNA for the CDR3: TGTGCCAGCAGCCCGGGACAGCAAGAGACCCAGTACTTC. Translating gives CASSPGQQETQYF.

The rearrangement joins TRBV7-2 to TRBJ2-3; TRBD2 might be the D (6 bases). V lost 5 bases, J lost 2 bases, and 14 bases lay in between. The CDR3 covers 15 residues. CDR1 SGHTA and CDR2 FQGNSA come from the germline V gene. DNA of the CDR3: TGTGCCAGCAGCCCCCGGGGACTCCACACAGATACGCAGTATTTT. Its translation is CASSPRGLHTDTQYF.

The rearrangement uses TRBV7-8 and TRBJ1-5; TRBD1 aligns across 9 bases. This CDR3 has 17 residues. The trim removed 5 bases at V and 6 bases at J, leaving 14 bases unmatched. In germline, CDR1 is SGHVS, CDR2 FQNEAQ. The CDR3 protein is CASSPRTGVVASQPQHF. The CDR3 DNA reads TGTGCCAGCAGCCCCCGGACAGGGGTGGTGGCGTCTCAGCCCCAGCATTTT.

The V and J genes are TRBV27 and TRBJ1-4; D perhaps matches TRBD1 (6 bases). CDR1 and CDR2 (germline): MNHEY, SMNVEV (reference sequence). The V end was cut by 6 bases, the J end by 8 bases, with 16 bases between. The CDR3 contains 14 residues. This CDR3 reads CASRPGGAREKLFF. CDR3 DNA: TGTGCCAGCAGGCCGGGGGGGGCGCGAGAAAAACTGTTTTTT.

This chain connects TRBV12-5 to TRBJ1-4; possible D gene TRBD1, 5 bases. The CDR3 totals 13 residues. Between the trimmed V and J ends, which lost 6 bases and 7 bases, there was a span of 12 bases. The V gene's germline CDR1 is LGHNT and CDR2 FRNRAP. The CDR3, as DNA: TGTGCTAGTGGGATGCGCGGGGGTGAAAAACTGTTTTTT. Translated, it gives CASGMRGGEKLFF.

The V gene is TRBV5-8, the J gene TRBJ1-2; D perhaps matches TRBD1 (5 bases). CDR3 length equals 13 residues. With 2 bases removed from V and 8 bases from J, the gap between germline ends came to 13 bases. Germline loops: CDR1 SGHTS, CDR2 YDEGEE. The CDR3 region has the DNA TGTGCCAGCAGCTTCCTCCGGGGGTTAGGCTACACCTTC. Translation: CASSFLRGLGYTF.

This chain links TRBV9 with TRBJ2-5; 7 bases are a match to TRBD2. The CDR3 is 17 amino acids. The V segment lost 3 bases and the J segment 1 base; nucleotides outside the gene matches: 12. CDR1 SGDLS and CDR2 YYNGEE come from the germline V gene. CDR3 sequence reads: CASSAHGRERVQETQYF. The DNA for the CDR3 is TGTGCCAGCAGCGCCCACGGGCGGGAGAGAGTCCAAGAGACCCAGTACTTC.

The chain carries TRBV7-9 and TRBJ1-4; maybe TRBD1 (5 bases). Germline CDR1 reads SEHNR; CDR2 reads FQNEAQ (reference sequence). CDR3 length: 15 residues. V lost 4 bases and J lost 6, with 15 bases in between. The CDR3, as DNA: TGTGCCAGCAGCTCGCGGGGGGGAAGATATGAAAAACTGTTTTTT. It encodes CASSSRGGRYEKLFF.

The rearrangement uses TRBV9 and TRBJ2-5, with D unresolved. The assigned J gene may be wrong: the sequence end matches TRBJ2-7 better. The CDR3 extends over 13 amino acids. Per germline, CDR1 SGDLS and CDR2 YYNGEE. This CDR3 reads CASSVGPHHEQYF. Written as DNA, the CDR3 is TGTGCCAGCAGCGTAGGCCCCCATCACGAGCAGTACTTC.

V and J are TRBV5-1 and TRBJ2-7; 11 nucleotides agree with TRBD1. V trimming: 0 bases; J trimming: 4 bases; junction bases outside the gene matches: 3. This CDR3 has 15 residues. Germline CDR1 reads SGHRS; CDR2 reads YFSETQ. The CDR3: CASSLGGTGGYEQYF. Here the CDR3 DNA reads TGCGCCAGCAGCTTGGGGGGGACAGGGGGGTACGAGCAGTACTTC.

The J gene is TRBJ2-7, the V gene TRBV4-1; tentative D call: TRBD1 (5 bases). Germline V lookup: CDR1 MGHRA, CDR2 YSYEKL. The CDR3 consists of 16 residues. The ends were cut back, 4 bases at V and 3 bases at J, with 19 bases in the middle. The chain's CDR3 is CASSREGVGADYEQYF. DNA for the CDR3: TGCGCCAGCAGCCGTGAAGGGGTTGGGGCCGACTACGAGCAGTACTTC.

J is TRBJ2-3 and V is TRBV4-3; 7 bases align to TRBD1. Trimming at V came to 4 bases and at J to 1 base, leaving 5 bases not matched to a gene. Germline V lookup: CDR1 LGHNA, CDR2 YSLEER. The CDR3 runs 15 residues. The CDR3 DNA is TGCGCCAGCAGCCTGACAGGGAAGGGCACAGATACGCAGTATTTT. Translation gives CASSLTGKGTDTQYF.

CDR3 in amino acids: CASSLGGQGYNSPLHF. For the CDR3, the DNA is TGTGCCAGCAGCTTGGGCGGACAGGGCTATAATTCACCCCTCCACTTT. V is TRBV7-2 and J is TRBJ1-6, with 8 bases matching TRBD1. The ends lost 3 bases at V and 3 bases at J; junction bases unmatched: 4. The CDR3 runs 16 residues. CDR1 and CDR2 (germline): SGHTA, FQGNSA.

This CDR3 reads CASSLIGTGRRSNYGYTF. The CDR3 coding sequence is TGTGCCAGCAGTTTAATCGGGACAGGGAGGAGGTCGAACTATGGCTACACCTTC. The V call is TRBV28, the J call TRBJ1-2; 9 bases map to TRBD1. The CDR3 sequence is 18 residues long. Trimming at V came to 2 bases and at J to 2 bases, leaving 12 bases not matched to a gene. Germline CDR1 and CDR2: MDHEN and SYDVKM.

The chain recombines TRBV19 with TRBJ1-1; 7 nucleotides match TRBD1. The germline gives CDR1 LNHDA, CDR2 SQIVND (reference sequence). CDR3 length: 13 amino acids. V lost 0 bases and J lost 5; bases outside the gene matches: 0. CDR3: CASSIETGTEAFF. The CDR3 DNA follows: TGTGCCAGTAGTATAGAGACAGGGACTGAAGCTTTCTTT.

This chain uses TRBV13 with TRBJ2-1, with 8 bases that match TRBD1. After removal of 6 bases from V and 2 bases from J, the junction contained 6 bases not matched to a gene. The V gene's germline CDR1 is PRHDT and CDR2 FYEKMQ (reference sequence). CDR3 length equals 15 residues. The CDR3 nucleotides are TGTGCCAGCAGTCCCGGGACAGGACCCTACAATGAGCAGTTCTTC. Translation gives CASSPGTGPYNEQFF.

The CDR3 DNA sequence: TGCGCCAGCAGCTTGACAGGGGGAGACACTGAAGCTTTCTTT. As protein: CASSLTGGDTEAFF. The rearrangement uses TRBV5-1 and TRBJ1-1, with TRBD1 matching 8 bases. The CDR3 consists of 14 residues. The germline CDR1 and CDR2 sequences are SGHRS and YFSETQ. J was trimmed by 3 bases and V by 1 base; bases with no gene match: 2.

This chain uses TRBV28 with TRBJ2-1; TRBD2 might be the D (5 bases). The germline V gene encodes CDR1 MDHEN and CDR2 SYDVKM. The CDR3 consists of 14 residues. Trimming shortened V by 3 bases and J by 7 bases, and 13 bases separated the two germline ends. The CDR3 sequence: CASSFGVARNEQFF. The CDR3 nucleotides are TGTGCCAGCAGTTTTGGAGTAGCGAGGAATGAGCAGTTCTTC.